These 8 T cell receptor beta chains were sequenced from one sample in a study of blood T cells in healthy people across ages. PCR was performed a second time for about 6 to 11 cycles using a sample-barcoded 5' primer and a J-beta primer mix. One entry per CDR3 protein, called by TCRdb with MiXCR from the 5' RACE reads. The sample contains fewer than 2 million distinct CDR3 sequences, 30% to 40% of which appear only once. The sample consisted of blood. The receptor source for this set is a human donor in good health.

In its sample, this clonotype was seen once. The rearrangement links TRBV7-2 to TRBJ2-5; D may be TRBD2 (5 bases). The CDR3 runs to 16 residues. From germline, CDR1 is SGHTA and CDR2 FQGNSA. Trimming took off 1 base at V and 4 bases at J, with 16 bases between the two ends. CDR3 coding DNA: TGTGCCAGCAGCTTAGTCGGAGGACGTGGTGGAGAGACCCAGTACTTC. Its protein is CASSLVGGRGGETQYF.

There are a few counts of this clonotype. An end of the junction differs from the germline gene, which may be a read error. The gene calls are TRBV7-2 and TRBJ1-1; D gene unclear. From germline, CDR1 is SGHTA and CDR2 FQGNSA. The CDR3 spans 14 residues. The CDR3 DNA reads as TGTGCCAGCAGCCCCCGACGGAGGAACACTGGAGCTTTCTTT. Its protein product is CASSPRRRNTGAFF.

This clonotype was detected only a few times. An end of the junction does not agree with germline; a read error may underlie this. The CDR3 DNA reads TGTGCCTGCAGCTATAGCAGGTCTCAAGAGACCCAGTACTTC. Translation gives CACSYSRSQETQYF. The chain couples TRBV5-5 to TRBJ2-5; no clear D. The CDR3 spans 14 residues. Germline CDR1 SGHKS, CDR2 YYEKEE (reference sequence).

The chain has TRBV5-6 and TRBJ1-1; TRBD1 aligns across 7 bases. Germline CDR1 is SGHDT and CDR2 is YYEEEE. Losses at the gene ends were 4 bases for V and 3 bases for J; bases not matched to a gene: 6. The CDR3 has 14 amino acids. The CDR3 here is CASSNAGGYTEAFF. The CDR3 coding sequence is TGTGCCAGCAGCAATGCAGGGGGTTACACTGAAGCTTTCTTT.

The V gene is TRBV7-9, the J gene TRBJ1-4, with D perhaps matching TRBD1 (5 bases). Germline CDR1 and CDR2: SEHNR and FQNEAQ (reference sequence). The CDR3 contains 15 residues. Trimming took off 5 bases at V and 0 bases at J, with 10 bases between the two ends. This CDR3 is CASSGATATNEKLFF. In nucleotides, the CDR3 is TGTGCCAGCAGCGGGGCCACGGCAACTAATGAAAAACTGTTTTTT.

This clonotype showed up just a few times. The genes are TRBV4-3 and TRBJ2-5; D is possibly TRBD1 (5 bases). Germline CDR1 reads LGHNA; CDR2 reads YSLEER. The CDR3 contains 16 residues. V dropped 4 bases and J dropped 2 bases, with 17 bases sitting between them. CDR3 nucleotide sequence: TGCGCCAGCAGCCCCGGGCCAGGGTTGAGACAAGAGACCCAGTACTTC. It yields the protein CASSPGPGLRQETQYF.

The genes are TRBV27 and TRBJ1-6, with D possibly being TRBD1 (5 bases). Looked up from germline, CDR1 is MNHEY and CDR2 is SMNVEV (reference sequence). This CDR3 has 14 residues. The V and J ends lost 5 bases and 5 bases respectively, with 10 bases between them. The CDR3 loop is CASSGGENNSPLHF. The CDR3 DNA is TGTGCCAGCAGTGGGGGAGAAAATAATTCACCCCTCCACTTT.

J is TRBJ2-1 and V is TRBV4-3, with 7 bases lining up with TRBD1. The CDR3 runs 13 residues. V trimming: 3 bases; J trimming: 10 bases; junction bases outside the gene matches: 6. Germline lookup yields CDR1 LGHNA and CDR2 YSLEER. For the CDR3, the DNA is TGCGCCAGCAGCCAGACAGGGTCGGGCGAGCAGTTCTTC. It translates to CASSQTGSGEQFF.